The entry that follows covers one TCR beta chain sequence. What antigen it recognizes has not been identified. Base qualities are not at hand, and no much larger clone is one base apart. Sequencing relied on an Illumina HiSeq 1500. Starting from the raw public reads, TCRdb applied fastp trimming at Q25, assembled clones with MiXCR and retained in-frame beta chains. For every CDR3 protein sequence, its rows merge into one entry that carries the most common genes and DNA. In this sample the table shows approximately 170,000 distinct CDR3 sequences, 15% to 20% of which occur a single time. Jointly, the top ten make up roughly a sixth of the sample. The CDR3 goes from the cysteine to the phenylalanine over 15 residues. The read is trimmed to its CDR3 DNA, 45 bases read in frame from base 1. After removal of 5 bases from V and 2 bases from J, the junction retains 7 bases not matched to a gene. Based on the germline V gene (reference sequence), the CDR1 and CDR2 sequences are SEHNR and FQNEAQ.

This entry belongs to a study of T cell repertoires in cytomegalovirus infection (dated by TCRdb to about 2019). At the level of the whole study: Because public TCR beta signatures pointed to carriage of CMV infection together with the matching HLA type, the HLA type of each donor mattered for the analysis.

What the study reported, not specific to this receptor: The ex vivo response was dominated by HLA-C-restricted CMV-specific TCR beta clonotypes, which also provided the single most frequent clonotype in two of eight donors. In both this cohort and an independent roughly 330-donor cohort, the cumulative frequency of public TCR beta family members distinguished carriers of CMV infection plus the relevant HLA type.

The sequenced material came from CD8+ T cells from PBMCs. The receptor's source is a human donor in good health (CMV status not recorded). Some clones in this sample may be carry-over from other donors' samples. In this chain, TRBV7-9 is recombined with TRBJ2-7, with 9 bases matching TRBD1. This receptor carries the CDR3 CASSISGTGTYEQYF. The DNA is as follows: TGTGCCAGCAGCATCTCCGGGACAGGGACCTACGAGCAGTACTTC.